These 10 T cell receptor beta chains originate from one sample sequenced in a study of CD4 T cells in relation to SARS-CoV-2 and coronaviruses. The method was immunoSEQ multiplex PCR; TCRdb's version includes in-frame clones alone and lacks a portion of them. The data show approximately 50,000 clones, roughly 94% seen once. The sequencing input was naive CD4+ T cells from PBMCs. Subset indicated: naive CD4+ T cells isolated by negative enrichment. These TCRs come from an adult with COVID-19.

The CDR3 bases are TGTGCCAGCAGCCAAGGTTACGAGGGGTCGAGGGGAAACACCATATATTTT. It translates to CASSQGYEGSRGNTIYF. This sequence joins TRBV4-2 and TRBJ1-3; weak D call: TRBD1 (5 bases). The germline CDR1 and CDR2 sequences are LGHNA and YNFKEQ. The ends were cut back, 1 base at V and 4 bases at J, with 17 bases in the middle. This CDR3 has 17 residues.

This CDR3 is CAISELGQGNYGYTF. The CDR3 nucleotides are TGTGCCATCAGTGAGTTGGGACAGGGGAACTATGGCTACACCTTC. V gene TRBV10-3 combines with J gene TRBJ1-2; 10 bases fit TRBD1. CDR1 is ENHRY and CDR2 is SYGVKD in the germline V gene. The CDR3 covers 15 residues. Losses at the gene ends were 1 base for V and 2 bases for J; bases not matched to a gene: 1.

The rearrangement uses TRBV13 and TRBJ2-3, with D unclear. The CDR3 spans 12 residues. Trimming took off 6 bases at V and 2 bases at J, with 6 bases between the two ends. CDR1 and CDR2 (germline): PRHDT, FYEKMQ (reference sequence). This CDR3 is CASRSYTDTQYF. The CDR3 DNA is TGTGCCAGCAGAAGCTACACAGATACGCAGTATTTT.

The V call is TRBV3-1 (or the pseudogene TRBV3-2), the J call TRBJ2-7; 11 bases agree with TRBD2. Looked up from germline, CDR1 is LGHDT and CDR2 is YNNKEL (reference sequence). Trimming cost V 4 bases and J 6 bases; bases outside gene matches: 5. CDR3 size: 14 residues. The CDR3 here is CASSLAGGPGEQYF. The CDR3 DNA sequence: TGTGCCAGCAGCCTAGCGGGAGGGCCAGGCGAGCAGTACTTC.

The chain uses TRBV5-1 and TRBJ2-3; D is perhaps TRBD1 (5 bases). The CDR3 length is 14 residues. Germline V gene sequence: CDR1 SGHRS, CDR2 YFSETQ. V shed 4 bases and J shed 2 bases, with 11 bases lying between them. The CDR3 coding sequence is TGCGCCAGCAGCGAACAACAGGACACAGATACGCAGTATTTT. Its protein is CASSEQQDTDTQYF. Supplemented by reference TRBV5-1 and TRBJ2-3, the full variable domain reads KAGVTQTPRYLIKTRGQQVTLSCSPISGHRSVSWYQQTPGQGLQFLFEYFSETQRNKGNFPGRFSGRQFSNSRSEMNVSTLELGDSALYLCASSEQQDTDTQYFGPGTRLTVL.

The genes are TRBV18 and TRBJ1-2, with 8 bases identical to TRBD1. After removal of 3 bases from V and 6 bases from J, the junction contained 18 bases not matched to a gene. Germline V gene data show CDR1 as KGHSH and CDR2 as LQKENI. CDR3 length: 18 residues. This CDR3 is CASSPNRIVTGEIHGYTF. CDR3 nucleotide sequence: TGTGCCAGCTCACCCAACCGGATTGTGACAGGGGAGATTCATGGCTACACCTTC.

This clone occurred once. The gene calls are TRBV5-4 and TRBJ2-1, with 8 bases that match TRBD2. The ends lost 6 bases at V and 0 bases at J; junction bases unmatched: 5. CDR3 length: 15 residues. Germline V CDR1 and CDR2: SGHNT, YYREEE (reference sequence). CDR3 in DNA: TGTGCCAGCACCGGGGGGGGCCGCTCCTACAATGAGCAGTTCTTC. Protein product: CASTGGGRSYNEQFF.

The rearrangement joins TRBV11-2 to TRBJ2-5, with D perhaps matching TRBD2 (6 bases). CDR1 and CDR2 (germline): SGHAT, FQNNGV. Trimming took 3 bases from V and 2 from J, leaving 22 bases between them. The CDR3 consists of 18 residues. CDR3 residues: CASSLGLPNLRLQETQYF. The CDR3 DNA follows: TGTGCCAGCAGCTTGGGACTTCCTAACCTCCGATTACAAGAGACCCAGTACTTC.

V and J are TRBV3-1 (or the pseudogene TRBV3-2) and TRBJ1-6, with TRBD1 identical over 9 bases. V shed 5 bases and J 0 bases; nucleotides not matched to a gene: 8. Germline CDR1 reads LGHDT; CDR2 reads YNNKEL (reference sequence). This CDR3 comprises 18 residues. The CDR3 bases are TGTGCCAGCAGCTCGAGGGACAGGGCCGGCTCCTATAATTCACCCCTCCACTTT. Its protein is CASSSRDRAGSYNSPLHF.

The J gene is TRBJ2-1, the V gene TRBV5-1; D gene ambiguous. The germline V and J ends were trimmed by 0 bases and 2 bases, with 9 bases remaining between them. This CDR3 contains 15 residues. Germline assignment: CDR1 SGHRS and CDR2 YFSETQ. In DNA, the CDR3 is TGCGCCAGCAGCTTGGGTGGGCCCCCCTACAATGAGCAGTTCTTC. It is translated as CASSLGGPPYNEQFF. The variable domain in full, completed from reference TRBV5-1 and TRBJ2-1, reads KAGVTQTPRYLIKTRGQQVTLSCSPISGHRSVSWYQQTPGQGLQFLFEYFSETQRNKGNFPGRFSGRQFSNSRSEMNVSTLELGDSALYLCASSLGGPPYNEQFFGPGTRLTVL.